This entry lists 2 T cell receptor beta chains sequenced from one sample in a study of human T cells and chemical hapten exposure (dated by TCRdb to about 2021). What this sample's time point label stands for: healthy volunteer bleed at 6 weeks. Total RNA was extracted from unfractionated whole blood collected in Tempus Blood RNA tubes. The library was produced with RACE. The reads were generated on a NextSeq 500. TCRdb reworked the public reads: Q25 trimming with fastp, MiXCR clone assembly, productive beta chains retained. Entries that share a CDR3 protein sequence are merged under the most common genes and DNA. The sample includes fewer than 100,000 distinct CDR3 sequences, with approximately 8.6% observed a single time. The ten largest clones capture around 1.7% of the sample. The sequencing sample was made of whole blood. The receptors come from a female donor in good health. Some clones in this sample may be carry-over from other donors' samples.

This clonotype was observed at least ten times. This chain connects TRBV2 to TRBJ1-5; 10 bases agree with TRBD1. The CDR3 runs 14 residues. V lost 8 bases and J lost 6; bases outside the gene matches: 7. In germline, CDR1 is SNHLY, CDR2 FYNNEI. Here the CDR3 reads CASRDRGIRQPQHF. The CDR3 coding sequence is TGTGCCAGCCGGGACAGGGGTATACGTCAGCCCCAGCATTTT.

This clonotype was observed many times. The V gene is TRBV10-3, the J gene TRBJ1-5, with D maybe TRBD1 (6 bases). The CDR3 length is 17 residues. The germline V gene has CDR1 ENHRY and CDR2 SYGVKD. V lost 3 bases and J 6 bases, leaving 21 bases between the germline ends. CDR3 coding DNA: TGTGCCATCAGTGACTACATGCGAGGGGGACGGGGTCAGCCCCAGCATTTT. The encoded protein is CAISDYMRGGRGQPQHF.